The sequence of this TCR beta chain was determined in a study of blood T cells in healthy people across ages. Together with a sample-barcoded 5' primer, a J-beta primer mix was included in a second PCR lasting about 6 to 11 cycles. TCRdb called the 5' RACE reads again in MiXCR, with one record for every CDR3 protein. This sample has about 1.6 million distinct CDR3 sequences, with 30% to 35% found just once. In germline, CDR1 is MNHEY, CDR2 SMNVEV (reference sequence). The CDR3 spans 12 residues. The V and J ends lost 5 bases and 6 bases respectively, with 11 bases between them. This rearrangement joins TRBV27 to TRBJ2-7; D gene uncertain. The sample taken for sequencing was blood. The sequence came from a woman aged 30 to 39 in good health. CDR3: CASSQLGFEQYF. The DNA for the CDR3 is TGTGCCAGCAGTCAATTGGGGTTCGAGCAGTACTTC.